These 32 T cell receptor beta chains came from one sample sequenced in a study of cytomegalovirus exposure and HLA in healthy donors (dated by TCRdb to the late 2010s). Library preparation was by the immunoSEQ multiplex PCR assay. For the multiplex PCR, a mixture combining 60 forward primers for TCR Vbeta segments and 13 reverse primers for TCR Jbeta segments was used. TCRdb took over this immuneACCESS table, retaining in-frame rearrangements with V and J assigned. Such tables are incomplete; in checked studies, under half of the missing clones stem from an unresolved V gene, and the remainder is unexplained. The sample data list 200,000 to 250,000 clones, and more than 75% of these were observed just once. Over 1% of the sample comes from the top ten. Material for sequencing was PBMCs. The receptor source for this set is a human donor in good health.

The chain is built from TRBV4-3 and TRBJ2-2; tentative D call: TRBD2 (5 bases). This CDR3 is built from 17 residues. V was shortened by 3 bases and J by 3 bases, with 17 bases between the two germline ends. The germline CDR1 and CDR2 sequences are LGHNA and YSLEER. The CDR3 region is CASSHFLAPRDTGELFF. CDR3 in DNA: TGCGCCAGCAGCCATTTTTTAGCGCCCCGAGACACCGGGGAGCTGTTTTTT.

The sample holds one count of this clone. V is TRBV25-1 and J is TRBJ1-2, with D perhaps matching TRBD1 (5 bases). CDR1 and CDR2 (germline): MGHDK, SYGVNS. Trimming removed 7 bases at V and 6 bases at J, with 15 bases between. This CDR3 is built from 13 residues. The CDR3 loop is CASTLGRGDGYTF. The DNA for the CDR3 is TGTGCCAGCACCTTGGGCCGGGGGGATGGCTACACCTTC.

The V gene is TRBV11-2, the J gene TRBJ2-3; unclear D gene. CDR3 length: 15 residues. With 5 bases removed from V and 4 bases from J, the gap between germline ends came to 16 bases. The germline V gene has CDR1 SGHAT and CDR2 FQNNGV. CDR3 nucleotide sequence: TGTGCCAGCAGCCACGACATTTTCCGGCCAGATACGCAGTATTTT. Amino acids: CASSHDIFRPDTQYF.

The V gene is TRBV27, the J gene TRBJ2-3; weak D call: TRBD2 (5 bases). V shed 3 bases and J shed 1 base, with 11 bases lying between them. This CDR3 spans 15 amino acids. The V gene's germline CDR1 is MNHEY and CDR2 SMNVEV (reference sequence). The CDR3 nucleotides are TGTGCCAGCAGTTTTCGCGGGCTTGGCACAGATACGCAGTATTTT. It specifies CASSFRGLGTDTQYF.

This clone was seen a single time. In DNA, the CDR3 is TGTGCCAGCAGCTTGGTGGCAGGCCCAAACTATGGCTACACCTTC. Protein sequence: CASSLVAGPNYGYTF. This chain links TRBV5-6 with TRBJ1-2, with D unclear. This CDR3 has 15 amino acids. Trimming shortened V by 0 bases and J by 2 bases, and 11 bases separated the two germline ends. Germline-derived CDR1 and CDR2 are SGHDT and YYEEEE.

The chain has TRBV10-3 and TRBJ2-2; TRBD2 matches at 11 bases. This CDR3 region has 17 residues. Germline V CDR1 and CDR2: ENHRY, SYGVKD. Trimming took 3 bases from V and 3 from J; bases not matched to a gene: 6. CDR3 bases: TGTGCCATCAGTGAAACTAGCGGGAGTTGGGACACCGGGGAGCTGTTTTTT. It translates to CAISETSGSWDTGELFF.

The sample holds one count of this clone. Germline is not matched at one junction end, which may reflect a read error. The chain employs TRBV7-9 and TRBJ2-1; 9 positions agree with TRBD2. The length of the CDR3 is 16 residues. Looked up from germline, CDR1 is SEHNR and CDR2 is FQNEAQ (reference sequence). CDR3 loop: CSSSPPSSGISNEQFF. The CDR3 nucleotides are TGTTCCAGCAGCCCGCCGTCTAGCGGGATATCAAATGAGCAGTTCTTC.

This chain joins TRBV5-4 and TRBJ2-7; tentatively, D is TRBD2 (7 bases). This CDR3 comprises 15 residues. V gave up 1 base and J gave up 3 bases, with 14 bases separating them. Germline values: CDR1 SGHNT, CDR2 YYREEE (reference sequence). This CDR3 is CASSLLWGGGYEQYF. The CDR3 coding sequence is TGTGCCAGCAGCTTGCTGTGGGGAGGGGGCTACGAGCAGTACTTC.

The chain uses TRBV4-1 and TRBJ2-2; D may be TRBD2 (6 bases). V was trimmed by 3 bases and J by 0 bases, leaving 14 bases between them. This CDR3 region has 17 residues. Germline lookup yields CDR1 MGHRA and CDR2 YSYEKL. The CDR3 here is CASSHDPRTTNTGELFF. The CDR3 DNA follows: TGCGCCAGCAGCCACGATCCGAGGACTACGAACACCGGGGAGCTGTTTTTT.

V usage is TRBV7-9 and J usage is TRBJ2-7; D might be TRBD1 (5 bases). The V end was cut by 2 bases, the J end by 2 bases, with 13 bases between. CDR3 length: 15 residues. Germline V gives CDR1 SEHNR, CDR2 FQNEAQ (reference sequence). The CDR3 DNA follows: TGTGCCAGCAGCTTATACAGACAGAAAGCCTACGAGCAGTACTTC. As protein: CASSLYRQKAYEQYF. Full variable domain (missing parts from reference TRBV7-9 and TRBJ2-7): DTGVSQNPRHKITKRGQNVTFRCDPISEHNRLYWYRQTLGQGPEFLTYFQNEAQLEKSRLLSDRFSAERPKGSFSTLEIQRTEQGDSAMYLCASSLYRQKAYEQYFGPGTRLTVT.

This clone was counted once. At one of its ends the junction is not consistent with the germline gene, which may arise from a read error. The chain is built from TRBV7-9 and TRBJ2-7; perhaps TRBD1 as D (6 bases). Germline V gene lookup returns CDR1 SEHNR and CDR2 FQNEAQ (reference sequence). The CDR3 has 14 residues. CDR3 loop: CASNPQGRPYEQYF. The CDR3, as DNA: TGTGCAAGCAATCCACAGGGTAGGCCCTACGAGCAGTACTTC.

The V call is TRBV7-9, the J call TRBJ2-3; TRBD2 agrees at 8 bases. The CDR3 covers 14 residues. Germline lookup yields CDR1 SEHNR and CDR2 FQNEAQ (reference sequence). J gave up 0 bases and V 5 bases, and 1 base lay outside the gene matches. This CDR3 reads CASSTSGSTDTQYF. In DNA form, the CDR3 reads TGTGCCAGCAGCACTAGCGGTAGCACAGATACGCAGTATTTT.

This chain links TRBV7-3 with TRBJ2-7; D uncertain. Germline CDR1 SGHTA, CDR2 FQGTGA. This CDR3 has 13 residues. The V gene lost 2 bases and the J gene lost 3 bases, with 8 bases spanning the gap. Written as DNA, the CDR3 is TGTGCCAGCAGCTTATACCAGGACTACGAGCAGTACTTC. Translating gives CASSLYQDYEQYF.

The DNA of the CDR3 is TGTGCCAGCAGCCTACAGGGGGGACTCAATCAGCCCCAGCATTTT. Translating it yields CASSLQGGLNQPQHF. The genes are TRBV9 and TRBJ1-5; TRBD1 matches at 8 bases. CDR3 length: 15 amino acids. From germline, CDR1 is SGDLS and CDR2 YYNGEE. The J segment lost 3 bases and the V segment lost 4 bases, leaving 6 bases of the junction unmatched.

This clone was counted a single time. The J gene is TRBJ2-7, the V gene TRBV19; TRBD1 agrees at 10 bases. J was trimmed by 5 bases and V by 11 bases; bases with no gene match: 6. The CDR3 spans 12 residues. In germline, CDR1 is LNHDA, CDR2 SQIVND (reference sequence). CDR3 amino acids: CAGPGQGNEQYF. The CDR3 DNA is TGTGCCGGTCCGGGACAGGGGAACGAGCAGTACTTC. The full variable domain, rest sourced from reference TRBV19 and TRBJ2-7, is DGGITQSPKYLFRKEGQNVTLSCEQNLNHDAMYWYRQDPGQGLRLIYYSQIVNDFQKGDIAEGYSVSREKKESFPLTVTSAQKNPTAFYLCAGPGQGNEQYFGPGTRLTVT.

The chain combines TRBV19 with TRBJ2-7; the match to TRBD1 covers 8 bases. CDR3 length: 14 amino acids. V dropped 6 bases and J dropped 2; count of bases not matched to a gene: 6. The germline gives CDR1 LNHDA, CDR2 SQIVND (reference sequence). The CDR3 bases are TGTGCCAGTAGAACGGACAGGGCGCCCTACGAGCAGTACTTC. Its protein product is CASRTDRAPYEQYF.

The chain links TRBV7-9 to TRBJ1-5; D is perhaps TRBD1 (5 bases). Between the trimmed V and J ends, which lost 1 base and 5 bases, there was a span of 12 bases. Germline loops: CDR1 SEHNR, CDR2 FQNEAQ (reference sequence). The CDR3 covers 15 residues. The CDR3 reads CASSLGQGTYQPQHF. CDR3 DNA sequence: TGTGCCAGCAGCTTAGGGCAAGGGACTTATCAGCCCCAGCATTTT.

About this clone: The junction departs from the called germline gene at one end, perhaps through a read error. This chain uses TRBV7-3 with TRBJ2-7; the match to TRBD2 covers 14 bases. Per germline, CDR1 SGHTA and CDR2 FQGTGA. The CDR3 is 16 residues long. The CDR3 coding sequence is TGTTCCAGCAGCTTAACAGGGACTAGCGGGAGCTACGAGCAGTACTTC. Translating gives CSSSLTGTSGSYEQYF.

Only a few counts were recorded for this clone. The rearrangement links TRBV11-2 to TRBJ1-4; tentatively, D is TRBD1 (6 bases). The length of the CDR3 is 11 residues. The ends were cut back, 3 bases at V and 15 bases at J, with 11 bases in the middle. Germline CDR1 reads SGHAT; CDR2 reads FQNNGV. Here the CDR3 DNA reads TGTGCCAGCAGCTTCGACAGGTCCGTGTTTTTT. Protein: CASSFDRSVFF.

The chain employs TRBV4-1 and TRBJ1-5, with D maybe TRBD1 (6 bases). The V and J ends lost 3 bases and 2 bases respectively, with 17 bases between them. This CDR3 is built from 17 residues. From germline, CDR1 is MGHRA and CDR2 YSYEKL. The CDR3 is CASSQGPRGLGNQPQHF. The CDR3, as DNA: TGCGCCAGCAGCCAGGGTCCGCGGGGGCTAGGCAATCAGCCCCAGCATTTT.

The CDR3: CASSLGEVDQNYGYTF. The CDR3 DNA follows: TGTGCCAGCAGCTTAGGGGAGGTGGACCAGAACTATGGCTACACCTTC. The chain links TRBV7-9 to TRBJ1-2, with D hard to call. CDR1 and CDR2 from the germline V gene are SEHNR and FQNEAQ (reference sequence). Trimming took off 1 base at V and 2 bases at J, with 14 bases between the two ends. CDR3 length equals 16 residues.

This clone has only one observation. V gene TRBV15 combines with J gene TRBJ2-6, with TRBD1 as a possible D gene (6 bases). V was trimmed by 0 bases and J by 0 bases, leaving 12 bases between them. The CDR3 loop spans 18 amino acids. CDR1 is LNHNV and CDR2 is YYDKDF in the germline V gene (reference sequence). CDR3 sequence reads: CATSRDRGLVSGANVLTF. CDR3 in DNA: TGTGCCACCAGCAGAGATAGGGGGTTGGTCTCTGGGGCCAACGTCCTGACTTTC.

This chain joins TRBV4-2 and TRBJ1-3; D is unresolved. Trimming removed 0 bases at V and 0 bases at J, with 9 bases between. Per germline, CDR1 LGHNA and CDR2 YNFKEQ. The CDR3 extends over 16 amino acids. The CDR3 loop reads CASSQDSGSSGNTIYF. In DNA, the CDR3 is TGTGCCAGCAGCCAAGACTCGGGTAGCTCTGGAAACACCATATATTTT.

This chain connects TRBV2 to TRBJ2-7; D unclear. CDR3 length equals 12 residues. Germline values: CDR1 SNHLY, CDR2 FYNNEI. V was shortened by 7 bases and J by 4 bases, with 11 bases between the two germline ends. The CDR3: CASTAVSYEQYF. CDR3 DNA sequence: TGTGCCAGCACCGCCGTGAGTTACGAGCAGTACTTC.

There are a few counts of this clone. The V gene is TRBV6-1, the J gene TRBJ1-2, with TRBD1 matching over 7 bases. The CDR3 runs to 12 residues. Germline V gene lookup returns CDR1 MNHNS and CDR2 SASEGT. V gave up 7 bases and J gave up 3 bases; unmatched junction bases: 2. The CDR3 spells CASTGQYYGYTF. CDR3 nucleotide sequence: TGTGCCAGCACGGGACAGTACTATGGCTACACCTTC.

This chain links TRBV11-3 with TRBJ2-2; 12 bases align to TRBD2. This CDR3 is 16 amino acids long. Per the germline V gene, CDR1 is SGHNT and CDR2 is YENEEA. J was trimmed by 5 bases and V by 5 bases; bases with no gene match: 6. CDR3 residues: CASSPKTSGRTGELFF. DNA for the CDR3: TGTGCCAGCAGCCCAAAAACTAGCGGGAGGACCGGGGAGCTGTTTTTT.

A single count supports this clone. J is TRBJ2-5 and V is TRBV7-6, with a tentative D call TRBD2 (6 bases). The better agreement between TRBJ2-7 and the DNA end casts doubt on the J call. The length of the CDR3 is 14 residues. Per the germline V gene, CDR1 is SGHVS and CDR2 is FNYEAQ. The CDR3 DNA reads TGTGCCAGCAGCTTAGAGGGACTCGCCTACGAGCAGTACTTC. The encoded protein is CASSLEGLAYEQYF.

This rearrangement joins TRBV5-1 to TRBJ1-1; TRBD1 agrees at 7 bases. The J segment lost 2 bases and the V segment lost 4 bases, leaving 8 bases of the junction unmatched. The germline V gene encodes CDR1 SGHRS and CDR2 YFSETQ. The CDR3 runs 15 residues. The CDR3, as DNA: TGCGCCAGCAGCGTGTCCGGGACAGTAAACACTGAAGCTTTCTTT. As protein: CASSVSGTVNTEAFF. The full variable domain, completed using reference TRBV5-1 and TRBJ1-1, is KAGVTQTPRYLIKTRGQQVTLSCSPISGHRSVSWYQQTPGQGLQFLFEYFSETQRNKGNFPGRFSGRQFSNSRSEMNVSTLELGDSALYLCASSVSGTVNTEAFFGQGTRLTVV.

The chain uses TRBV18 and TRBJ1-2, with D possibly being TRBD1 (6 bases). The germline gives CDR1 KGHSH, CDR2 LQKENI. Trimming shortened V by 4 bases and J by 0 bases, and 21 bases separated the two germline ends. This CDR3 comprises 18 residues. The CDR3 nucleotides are TGTGCCAGCTCACTAACTCCGACAGGTTTGGCAGCTAACTATGGCTACACCTTC. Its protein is CASSLTPTGLAANYGYTF.

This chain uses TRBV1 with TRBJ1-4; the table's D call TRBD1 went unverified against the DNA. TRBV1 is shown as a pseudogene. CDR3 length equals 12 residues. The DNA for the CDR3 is TGCACCAGCGGCAGGGGTTGTGAAAAACTGTTTTTT. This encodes CTSGRGCEKLFF.

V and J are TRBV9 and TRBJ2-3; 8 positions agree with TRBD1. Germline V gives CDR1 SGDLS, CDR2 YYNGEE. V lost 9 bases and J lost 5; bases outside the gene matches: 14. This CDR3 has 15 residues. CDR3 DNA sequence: TGTGCCACCTCACAGGGGGTTGGGTCGGGAGATACGCAGTATTTT. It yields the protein CATSQGVGSGDTQYF. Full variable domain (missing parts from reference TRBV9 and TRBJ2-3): DSGVTQTPKHLITATGQRVTLRCSPRSGDLSVYWYQQSLDQGLQFLIQYYNGEERAKGNILERFSAQQFPDLHSELNLSSLELGDSALYFCATSQGVGSGDTQYFGPGTRLTVL.

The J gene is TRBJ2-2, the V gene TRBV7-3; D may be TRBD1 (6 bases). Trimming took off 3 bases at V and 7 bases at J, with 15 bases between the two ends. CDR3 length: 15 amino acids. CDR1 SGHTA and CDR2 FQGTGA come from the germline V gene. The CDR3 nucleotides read TGTGCCAGCAGCTTGGTGCAGGGGCCGTTCGGGGAGCTGTTTTTT. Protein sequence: CASSLVQGPFGELFF.